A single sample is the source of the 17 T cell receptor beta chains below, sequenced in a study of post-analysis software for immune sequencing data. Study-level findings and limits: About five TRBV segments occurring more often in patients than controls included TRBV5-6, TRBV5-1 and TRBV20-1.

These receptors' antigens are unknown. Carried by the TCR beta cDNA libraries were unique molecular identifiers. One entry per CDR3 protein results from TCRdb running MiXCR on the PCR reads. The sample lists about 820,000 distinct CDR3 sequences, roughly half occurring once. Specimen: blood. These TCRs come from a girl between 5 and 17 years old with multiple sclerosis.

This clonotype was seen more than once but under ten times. In DNA form, the CDR3 reads TGTGCCACCAGCAGAGATCTGAGTAGGGGGCGAAGATCTAACTATGGCTACACCTTC. It yields the protein CATSRDLSRGRRSNYGYTF. The rearrangement uses TRBV15 and TRBJ1-2, with 7 nucleotides matching TRBD1. The V and J ends lost 0 bases and 0 bases, in that order; junction bases with no gene match: 13. CDR3 length: 19 amino acids. From germline, CDR1 is LNHNV and CDR2 YYDKDF (reference sequence).

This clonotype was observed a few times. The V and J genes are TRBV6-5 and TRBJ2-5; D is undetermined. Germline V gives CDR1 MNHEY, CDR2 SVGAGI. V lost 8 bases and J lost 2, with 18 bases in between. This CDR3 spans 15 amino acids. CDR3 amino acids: CASRSPGLGQETQYF. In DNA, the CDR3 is TGTGCCAGCCGATCTCCCGGGTTGGGGCAAGAGACCCAGTACTTC.

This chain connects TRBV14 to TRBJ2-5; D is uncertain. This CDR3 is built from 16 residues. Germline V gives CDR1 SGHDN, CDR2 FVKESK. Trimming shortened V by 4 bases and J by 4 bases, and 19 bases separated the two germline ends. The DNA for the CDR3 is TGTGCCAGCAGCCGTAACGAGGCGGCACACGCAGAGACCCAGTACTTC. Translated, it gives CASSRNEAAHAETQYF.

The CDR3 region is CASSLGSGGAADTQYF. The CDR3 region has the DNA TGTGCCAGCAGCTTAGGTAGCGGGGGGGCCGCAGATACGCAGTATTTT. This chain links TRBV7-3 with TRBJ2-3; the match to TRBD2 covers 11 bases. Germline CDR1 is SGHTA and CDR2 is FQGTGA. This CDR3 has 16 amino acids. V trimming: 2 bases; J trimming: 4 bases; junction bases outside the gene matches: 5.

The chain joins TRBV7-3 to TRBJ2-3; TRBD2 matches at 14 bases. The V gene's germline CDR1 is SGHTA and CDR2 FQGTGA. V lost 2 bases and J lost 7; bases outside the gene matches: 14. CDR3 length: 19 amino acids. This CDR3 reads CASSLLRGLAGEEGNTQYF. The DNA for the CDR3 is TGTGCCAGCAGCTTACTTCGGGGACTAGCGGGAGAAGAAGGGAATACGCAGTATTTT.

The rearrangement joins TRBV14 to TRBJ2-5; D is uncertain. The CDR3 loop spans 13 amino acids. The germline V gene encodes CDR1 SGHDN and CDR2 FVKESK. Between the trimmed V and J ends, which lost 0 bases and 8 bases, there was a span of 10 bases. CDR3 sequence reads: CASSQEDFETQYF. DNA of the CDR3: TGTGCCAGCAGCCAAGAGGATTTTGAAACCCAGTACTTC. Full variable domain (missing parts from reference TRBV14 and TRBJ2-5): EAGVTQFPSHSVIEKGQTVTLRCDPISGHDNLYWYRRVMGKEIKFLLHFVKESKQDESGMPNNRFLAERTGGTYSTLKVQPAELEDSGVYFCASSQEDFETQYFGPGTRLLVL.

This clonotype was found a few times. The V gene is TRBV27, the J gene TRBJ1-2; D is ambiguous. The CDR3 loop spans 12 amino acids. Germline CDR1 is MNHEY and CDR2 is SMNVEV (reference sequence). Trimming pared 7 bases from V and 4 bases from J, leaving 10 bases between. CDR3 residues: CASKGLLYGYTF. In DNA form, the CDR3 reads TGTGCCAGCAAGGGTCTACTCTATGGCTACACCTTC.

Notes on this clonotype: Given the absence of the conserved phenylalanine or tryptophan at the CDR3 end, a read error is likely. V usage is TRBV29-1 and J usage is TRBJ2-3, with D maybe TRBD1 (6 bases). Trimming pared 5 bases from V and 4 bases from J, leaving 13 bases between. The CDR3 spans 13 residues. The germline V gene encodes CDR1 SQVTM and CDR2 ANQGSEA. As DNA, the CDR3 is TGCAGCGTTCCTCCCGAGGGGGCAGATACGCAGTATTTG. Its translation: CSVPPEGADTQYL.

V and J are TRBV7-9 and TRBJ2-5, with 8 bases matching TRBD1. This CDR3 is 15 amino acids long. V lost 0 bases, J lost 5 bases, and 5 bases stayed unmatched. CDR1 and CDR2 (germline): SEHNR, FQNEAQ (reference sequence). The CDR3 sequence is CASSLAQGGGETQYF. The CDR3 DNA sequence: TGTGCCAGCAGCTTAGCACAGGGGGGCGGGGAGACCCAGTACTTC.

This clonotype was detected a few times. The CDR3 bases are TGTGCCACCAGCAGGGCGCGGGGACAGGGGTCCTACAATGAGCAGTTCTTC. Residues: CATSRARGQGSYNEQFF. This chain connects TRBV15 to TRBJ2-1, with TRBD1 matching 10 bases. The ends lost 3 bases at V and 1 base at J; junction bases unmatched: 6. CDR1 and CDR2 from the germline V gene are LNHNV and YYDKDF (reference sequence). The CDR3 runs 17 residues.

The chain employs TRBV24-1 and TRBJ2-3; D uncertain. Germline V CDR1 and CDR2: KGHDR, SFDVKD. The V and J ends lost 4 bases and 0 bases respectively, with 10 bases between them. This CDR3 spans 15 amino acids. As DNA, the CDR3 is TGTGCCACCAGTGACCCTCGGAGCAGCACAGATACGCAGTATTTT. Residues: CATSDPRSSTDTQYF.

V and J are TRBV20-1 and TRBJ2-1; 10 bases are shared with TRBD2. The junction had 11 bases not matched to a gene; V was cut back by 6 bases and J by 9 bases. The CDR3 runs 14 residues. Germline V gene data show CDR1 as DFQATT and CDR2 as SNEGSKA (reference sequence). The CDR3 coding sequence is TGCAGTGCAGAGCTAGCGGGGGCCCTCGGTGAGCAGTTCTTC. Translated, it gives CSAELAGALGEQFF.

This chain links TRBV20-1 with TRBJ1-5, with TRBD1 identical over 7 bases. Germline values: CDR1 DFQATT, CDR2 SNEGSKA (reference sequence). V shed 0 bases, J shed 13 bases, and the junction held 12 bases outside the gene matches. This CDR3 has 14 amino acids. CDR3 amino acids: CSARDPVQGPGQHF. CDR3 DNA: TGCAGTGCTAGAGATCCAGTACAGGGGCCTGGACAGCATTTT.

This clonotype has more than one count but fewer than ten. CDR3 sequence (DNA): TGTGCCAGCAGCCCTCAGGGCCACACTGAAGCTTTCTTT. Protein: CASSPQGHTEAFF. The genes are TRBV6-5 and TRBJ1-1; D may be TRBD1 (5 bases). Between the trimmed V and J ends, which lost 6 bases and 3 bases, there was a span of 11 bases. Germline V lookup: CDR1 MNHEY, CDR2 SVGAGI. The CDR3 runs 13 residues.

CDR3 region: CASSLVSGGKGYEQYF. Written as DNA, the CDR3 is TGTGCCAGCAGCTTAGTCTCGGGGGGGAAAGGGTACGAGCAGTACTTC. The V call is TRBV7-2, the J call TRBJ2-7; 8 nucleotides align to TRBD2. With 1 base clipped from V and 4 bases from J, the junction kept 9 bases outside the gene matches. CDR3 length: 16 amino acids. Germline V gene data show CDR1 as SGHTA and CDR2 as FQGNSA.

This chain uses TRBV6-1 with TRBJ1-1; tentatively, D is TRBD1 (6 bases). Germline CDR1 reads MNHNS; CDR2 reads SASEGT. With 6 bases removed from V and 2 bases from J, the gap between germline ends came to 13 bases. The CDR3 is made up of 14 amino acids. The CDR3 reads CASRAGQLNTEAFF. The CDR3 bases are TGTGCCAGCAGAGCCGGACAGCTCAACACTGAAGCTTTCTTT.

The chain's CDR3 is CASSLGSFNSYEQYF. The DNA for the CDR3 is TGTGCCAGCAGCCTGGGGAGTTTCAACTCCTACGAGCAGTACTTC. V and J are TRBV11-2 and TRBJ2-7; D is possibly TRBD2 (5 bases). CDR3 size: 15 residues. With 5 bases removed from V and 0 bases from J, the gap between germline ends came to 14 bases. CDR1 is SGHAT and CDR2 is FQNNGV in the germline V gene.